Each of the 15 T cell receptor beta chains below was sequenced from the same sample in a study of cytomegalovirus exposure and HLA in healthy donors. It was with 60 Vbeta and 13 Jbeta primers that the PCR ran. Clones were read by immunoSEQ multiplex PCR, and TCRdb kept only the in-frame ones, dropping some. The data hold roughly 86,000 clones, with about 66% observed a single time. Sequencing was performed on PBMCs. The source is a woman aged 45 to 65 in good health and CMV-seropositive.

This clone showed up just a few times. The chain joins TRBV28 to TRBJ2-5; 11 bases are a match to TRBD1. The V gene's germline CDR1 is MDHEN and CDR2 SYDVKM. CDR3 length: 17 residues. After removal of 3 bases from V and 2 bases from J, the junction contained 8 bases not matched to a gene. CDR3 residues: CASSFRGQGASQETQYF. As DNA, the CDR3 is TGTGCCAGCAGTTTTAGAGGACAGGGGGCAAGTCAAGAGACCCAGTACTTC.

This clone appeared a few times. V and J are TRBV19 and TRBJ1-1; no reliable D call. The CDR3 sequence is 11 residues long. Germline CDR1 reads LNHDA; CDR2 reads SQIVND (reference sequence). The V end was cut by 7 bases, the J end by 1 base, with 4 bases between. The CDR3 coding sequence is TGTGCCAGTAATAGGAACACTGAAGCTTTCTTT. Amino acids: CASNRNTEAFF.

CDR3 in amino acids: CASSAGQGNYGYTF. The DNA for the CDR3 is TGTGCCAGCAGTGCGGGACAGGGAAACTATGGCTACACCTTC. The chain uses TRBV6-4 and TRBJ1-2; 9 bases match TRBD1. Trimming at V came to 4 bases and at J to 2 bases, leaving 2 bases not matched to a gene. The CDR3 spans 14 residues. Per germline, CDR1 MRHNA and CDR2 SNTAGT.

This clone occurred once. This rearrangement joins TRBV4-2 to TRBJ2-2, with 9 positions matching TRBD2. J lost 5 bases, V lost 8 bases, and 6 bases had no gene match. In germline, CDR1 is LGHNA, CDR2 YNFKEQ. The CDR3 is 14 residues long. The chain's CDR3 is CASDQAGGTGELFF. The CDR3 nucleotides are TGTGCCAGCGATCAGGCGGGGGGGACCGGGGAGCTGTTTTTT.

This clone was observed a handful of times. The rearrangement uses TRBV29-1 and TRBJ1-2, with D tentatively TRBD1 (6 bases). V lost 3 bases to trimming and J lost 5 bases, with 10 bases between them. Germline CDR1 and CDR2: SQVTM and ANQGSEA. The CDR3 loop spans 12 amino acids. CDR3 region: CSVDRGGYGYTF. Written as DNA, the CDR3 is TGCAGCGTTGACAGGGGCGGGTATGGCTACACCTTC.

This chain connects TRBV7-9 to TRBJ2-7, with TRBD2 matching 8 bases. Trimming cost V 4 bases and J 4 bases; bases outside gene matches: 9. CDR1 and CDR2 from the germline V gene are SEHNR and FQNEAQ (reference sequence). This CDR3 has 15 amino acids. The chain's CDR3 is CASSSLRGGRYEQYF. The CDR3 DNA is TGTGCCAGCAGCTCCCTCCGGGGGGGCAGGTACGAGCAGTACTTC. The full variable domain, completed using reference TRBV7-9 and TRBJ2-7, is DTGVSQNPRHKITKRGQNVTFRCDPISEHNRLYWYRQTLGQGPEFLTYFQNEAQLEKSRLLSDRFSAERPKGSFSTLEIQRTEQGDSAMYLCASSSLRGGRYEQYFGPGTRLTVT.

The gene calls are TRBV5-8 and TRBJ1-5, with D maybe TRBD1 (6 bases). The CDR3 extends over 15 amino acids. The germline V gene has CDR1 SGHTS and CDR2 YDEGEE. Trimming took off 4 bases at V and 0 bases at J, with 11 bases between the two ends. The CDR3 nucleotides are TGTGCCAGCAGCAGGACAGAATATAGCAATCAGCCCCAGCATTTT. It translates to CASSRTEYSNQPQHF. Full variable domain (missing parts from reference TRBV5-8 and TRBJ1-5): EAGVTQSPTHLIKTRGQQATLRCSPISGHTSVYWYQQALGLGLQFLLWYDEGEERNRGNFPPRFSGRQFPNYSSELNVNALELEDSALYLCASSRTEYSNQPQHFGDGTRLSIL.

The V gene is TRBV7-9, the J gene TRBJ2-7; no reliable D call. V shed 2 bases and J shed 1 base, with 9 bases lying between them. The CDR3 sequence is 14 residues long. Germline CDR1 is SEHNR and CDR2 is FQNEAQ (reference sequence). DNA of the CDR3: TGTGCCAGCAGCTTATATGCTACTTCCTACGAGCAGTACTTC. Amino acid sequence: CASSLYATSYEQYF.

This clone was found once. The chain couples TRBV10-1 to TRBJ2-5; D is undetermined. This CDR3 is built from 14 residues. Trimming pared 0 bases from V and 3 bases from J, leaving 8 bases between. CDR1 is WNHNN and CDR2 is SYGVQD in the germline V gene (reference sequence). CDR3 protein: CASSESGLEETQYF. CDR3 DNA: TGCGCCAGCAGTGAGTCGGGCTTGGAAGAGACCCAGTACTTC.

The chain employs TRBV6-1 and TRBJ1-1, with a weak D call TRBD1 (5 bases). Germline-derived CDR1 and CDR2 are MNHNS and SASEGT. Trimming took 4 bases from V and 1 from J, leaving 13 bases between them. This CDR3 comprises 15 residues. For the CDR3, the DNA is TGTGCCAGCAGTGTAGTACAGGAGCCGAACACTGAAGCTTTCTTT. Protein: CASSVVQEPNTEAFF.

V gene TRBV19 combines with J gene TRBJ2-2; 9 nucleotides align to TRBD2. Trimming cost V 5 bases and J 3 bases; bases outside gene matches: 4. Germline CDR1 and CDR2: LNHDA and SQIVND (reference sequence). The CDR3 consists of 15 residues. The CDR3 sequence is CASSAGGGYTGELFF. The CDR3 bases are TGTGCCAGTAGTGCGGGAGGGGGTTACACCGGGGAGCTGTTTTTT.

V usage is TRBV7-8 and J usage is TRBJ2-1, with D maybe TRBD1 (6 bases). CDR1 and CDR2 from the germline V gene are SGHVS and FQNEAQ. The V and J ends lost 5 bases and 6 bases respectively, with 14 bases between them. The CDR3 extends over 14 amino acids. Here the CDR3 reads CASSPGQLFNEQFF. In nucleotides, the CDR3 is TGTGCCAGCAGCCCCGGACAGCTTTTCAATGAGCAGTTCTTC.

The V and J genes are TRBV10-2 and TRBJ2-7, with 9 bases aligning to TRBD2. The germline V gene has CDR1 WSHSY and CDR2 SAAADI. Trimming cost V 0 bases and J 0 bases; bases outside gene matches: 3. This CDR3 region has 16 residues. The CDR3 region is CASSESPSGDSYEQYF. The CDR3 nucleotides are TGCGCCAGCAGTGAGTCGCCTAGCGGGGACTCCTACGAGCAGTACTTC.

The chain is built from TRBV27 and TRBJ1-3; D perhaps matches TRBD1 (6 bases). The germline V gene encodes CDR1 MNHEY and CDR2 SMNVEV (reference sequence). Trimming cost V 6 bases and J 2 bases, with 11 bases left between them. The CDR3 loop spans 14 amino acids. The CDR3 DNA reads TGTGCCAGCAGCCCAGCAGGGGCTGGAAACACCATATATTTT. It is translated as CASSPAGAGNTIYF.

This clone was recorded a few times. The chain links TRBV27 to TRBJ2-1, with TRBD2 identical over 10 bases. From germline, CDR1 is MNHEY and CDR2 SMNVEV (reference sequence). CDR3 length: 15 amino acids. Unmatched junction bases numbered 6, after V lost 4 bases and J lost 6 bases. The CDR3 spells CASSSAAGGSNEQFF. CDR3 nucleotides: TGTGCCAGCAGTTCCGCAGCGGGGGGGTCCAATGAGCAGTTCTTC.